The 18 T cell receptor beta chains listed next were all sequenced from one sample in a study of T cell responses to AZD1222 COVID-19 vaccine (dated by TCRdb to the early 2020s). Interpreted using the paper, the time point label stands for: baseline before first vaccination. Receptor libraries were prepared by the immunoSEQ multiplex PCR assay. Entries here come from immuneACCESS through TCRdb and include only in-frame sequences with V and J called. Some clones fail to appear in such tables; in the studies checked, an unresolved V gene covers under half of the shortfall, and the cause of the remainder is unknown. Counted in this sample were about 100,000 clones; 80% to 90% of them appeared once. The ten most abundant clones make up about 15% of the sample. The sample in question was peripheral blood, obtained on day 0 of AZD1222 vaccination. Receptors originate from an adult in good health.

The rearrangement links TRBV11-2 to TRBJ1-1, with D perhaps TRBD1 (6 bases). The CDR3 runs to 14 residues. Germline V gene data show CDR1 as SGHAT and CDR2 as FQNNGV. V dropped 10 bases and J dropped 0 bases, with 15 bases sitting between them. CDR3 protein: CATRRTEMNTEAFF. The CDR3 nucleotides are TGTGCCACCAGGAGGACAGAGATGAACACTGAAGCTTTCTTT.

This clone occurred once. The V and J genes are TRBV6-4 and TRBJ1-2, with 7 nucleotides matching TRBD1. V was clipped by 7 bases and J by 5 bases; unmatched bases: 13. Germline CDR1 MRHNA, CDR2 SNTAGT. The CDR3 consists of 15 residues. CDR3 in DNA: TGTGCCAGCAAACCCGGGACAGAGTCGTTATATGGCTACACCTTC. This codes for CASKPGTESLYGYTF.

The chain recombines TRBV5-1 with TRBJ1-1, with unresolved D. CDR3 length equals 14 residues. V shed 0 bases and J shed 8 bases, with 14 bases lying between them. Germline V lookup: CDR1 SGHRS, CDR2 YFSETQ. CDR3 loop: CASSLDYGYVEAFF. In DNA, the CDR3 is TGCGCCAGCAGCTTGGATTATGGGTATGTGGAAGCTTTCTTT.

This chain uses TRBV30 with TRBJ1-2, with 8 bases identical to TRBD1. The CDR3 has 16 amino acids. V was clipped by 4 bases and J by 4 bases; unmatched bases: 14. The V gene's germline CDR1 is GTSNPN and CDR2 SVGIG (reference sequence). The CDR3 is CAWTNRQGWRIYGYTF. CDR3 nucleotide sequence: TGTGCCTGGACTAACCGACAGGGGTGGAGGATCTATGGCTACACCTTC. Combining the CDR3 with reference TRBV30 and TRBJ1-2 gives the whole variable domain SQTIHQWPATLVQPVGSPLSLECTVEGTSNPNLYWYRQAAGRGLQLLFYSVGIGQISSEVPQNLSASRPQDRQFILSSKKLLLSDSGFYLCAWTNRQGWRIYGYTFGSGTRLTVV.

This clone was seen just once. The chain combines TRBV19 with TRBJ2-7, with D perhaps assigned TRBD1 or TRBD2 (5 bases each). The V end lost 6 bases, the J end lost 3 bases, and 24 bases lay between the germline ends. The germline gives CDR1 LNHDA, CDR2 SQIVND (reference sequence). This CDR3 has 17 residues. The CDR3: CASSFEATGTLSYEQYF. Here the CDR3 DNA reads TGTGCCAGTAGCTTTGAGGCGACCGGGACCCTAAGCTACGAGCAGTACTTC.

This chain joins TRBV6-5 and TRBJ1-2, with D possibly TRBD1 on 5 matching bases. This CDR3 contains 14 residues. Between the trimmed V and J ends, which lost 6 bases and 4 bases, there was a span of 15 bases. Germline V CDR1 and CDR2: MNHEY, SVGAGI. CDR3 nucleotide sequence: TGTGCCAGCAGCCGATCCGGGGGAACCTATGGCTACACCTTC. This codes for CASSRSGGTYGYTF.

This clone came up a few times. V is TRBV6-1 and J is TRBJ1-6, with 7 bases identical to TRBD1. J was trimmed by 9 bases and V by 2 bases; bases with no gene match: 10. CDR3 length equals 16 residues. Germline V gene sequence: CDR1 MNHNS, CDR2 SASEGT. CDR3 protein: CASSEPSTGIGSPLHF. The CDR3 DNA reads TGTGCCAGCAGTGAACCCTCGACAGGGATAGGTTCACCCCTCCACTTT.

This chain links TRBV7-9 with TRBJ1-4, with 9 bases aligning to TRBD1. CDR1 SEHNR and CDR2 FQNEAQ come from the germline V gene (reference sequence). J lost 9 bases, V lost 3 bases, and 2 bases had no gene match. This CDR3 comprises 13 residues. CDR3 nucleotides: TGTGCCAGCAGCTTGGGACAGGGCCAAAAACTGTTTTTT. This translates into CASSLGQGQKLFF. Drawing the rest from reference TRBV7-9 and TRBJ1-4, the complete variable domain is DTGVSQNPRHKITKRGQNVTFRCDPISEHNRLYWYRQTLGQGPEFLTYFQNEAQLEKSRLLSDRFSAERPKGSFSTLEIQRTEQGDSAMYLCASSLGQGQKLFFGSGTQLSVL.

CDR3 DNA: TGTGCCAGCACCCCCCGAGGGAGCGCGGACGAGCAGTACTTC. It yields the protein CASTPRGSADEQYF. V usage is TRBV6-6 and J usage is TRBJ2-7, with TRBD2 as a possible D gene (5 bases). Trimming removed 7 bases at V and 5 bases at J, with 18 bases between. The V gene's germline CDR1 is MNHNY and CDR2 SVGAGI (reference sequence). The CDR3 is made up of 14 amino acids.

The V gene is TRBV7-9, the J gene TRBJ1-6; 7 nucleotides match TRBD1. Germline lookup yields CDR1 SEHNR and CDR2 FQNEAQ (reference sequence). The CDR3 is 14 amino acids. Trimming at V came to 6 bases and at J to 4 bases, leaving 3 bases not matched to a gene. In DNA, the CDR3 is TGTGCCAGCAGTCCGGGACAGTATAATTCACCCCTCCACTTT. Translation: CASSPGQYNSPLHF.

In its sample, this clone was seen once. J is TRBJ1-5 and V is TRBV25-1; maybe TRBD1 (5 bases). Trimming cost V 6 bases and J 4 bases, with 16 bases left between them. This CDR3 is built from 15 residues. Germline lookup yields CDR1 MGHDK and CDR2 SYGVNS. DNA of the CDR3: TGTGCCAGCAGGCAGTCGGGGGTAGGTAATCAGCCCCAGCATTTT. Translated, it gives CASRQSGVGNQPQHF.

V and J are TRBV7-9 and TRBJ1-4; D not resolved. Germline values: CDR1 SEHNR, CDR2 FQNEAQ (reference sequence). This CDR3 has 15 residues. Trimming removed 5 bases from V and 3 bases from J, with 13 bases in between. CDR3 nucleotide sequence: TGTGCCAGCAGCCCTCACGAGCAGGCTAATGAAAAACTGTTTTTT. Translating gives CASSPHEQANEKLFF.

This chain connects TRBV6-2 or TRBV6-3 to TRBJ2-7, with no clear D. The V end lost 2 bases, the J end lost 9 bases, and 14 bases lay between the germline ends. This CDR3 spans 13 amino acids. CDR1 is MNHEY, CDR2 SVGEGT, per germline. CDR3 in DNA: TGTGCCAGCAGTTACCCGGTCCAGCGATGGCAGTACTTC. Its protein is CASSYPVQRWQYF.

This sequence joins TRBV25-1 and TRBJ1-1; unclear D gene. V was pared by 6 bases and J by 1 base, with 6 bases between. The CDR3 runs to 12 residues. Germline V gene data show CDR1 as MGHDK and CDR2 as SYGVNS. The CDR3 DNA sequence: TGTGCCAGCAGGGCAGGGAACACTGAAGCTTTCTTT. It translates to CASRAGNTEAFF.

The CDR3 sequence is CASSLVGYYGYTF. CDR3 coding DNA: TGTGCCAGCAGCTTAGTCGGGTACTATGGCTACACCTTC. The chain is built from TRBV7-9 and TRBJ1-2; no clear D. V gave up 1 base and J gave up 3 bases, with 6 bases separating them. The CDR3 loop spans 13 amino acids. The germline V gene has CDR1 SEHNR and CDR2 FQNEAQ (reference sequence). The complete variable domain, with remaining parts taken from reference TRBV7-9 and TRBJ1-2, reads DTGVSQNPRHKITKRGQNVTFRCDPISEHNRLYWYRQTLGQGPEFLTYFQNEAQLEKSRLLSDRFSAERPKGSFSTLEIQRTEQGDSAMYLCASSLVGYYGYTFGSGTRLTVV.

The rearrangement links TRBV5-5 to TRBJ1-3; D is uncertain. Germline V gives CDR1 SGHKS, CDR2 YYEKEE (reference sequence). This CDR3 is built from 16 residues. The V gene lost 1 base and the J gene lost 0 bases, with 11 bases spanning the gap. CDR3 DNA: TGTGCCAGCAGCTTGAGGCACAGTCCCTCTGGAAACACCATATATTTT. As protein: CASSLRHSPSGNTIYF.

This chain joins TRBV5-4 and TRBJ2-7, with TRBD2 matching over 13 bases. There are 16 residues in the CDR3. Trimming took 4 bases from V and 5 from J; bases not matched to a gene: 9. Per germline, CDR1 SGHNT and CDR2 YYREEE (reference sequence). DNA for the CDR3: TGTGCCAGCAGCCCGGGACTAGCGGGAAATACGGACGAGCAGTACTTC. Translated: CASSPGLAGNTDEQYF.

This clone was found a few times. V usage is TRBV3-1 (or the pseudogene TRBV3-2) and J usage is TRBJ1-3, with TRBD1 matching over 9 bases. The germline gives CDR1 LGHDT, CDR2 YNNKEL (reference sequence). The CDR3 has 16 amino acids. V gave up 4 bases and J gave up 8 bases; unmatched junction bases: 12. The CDR3 DNA is TGTGCCAGCAGCCTACAACCTGGGACAGGGCAAGACACCATATATTTT. This gives the protein CASSLQPGTGQDTIYF.